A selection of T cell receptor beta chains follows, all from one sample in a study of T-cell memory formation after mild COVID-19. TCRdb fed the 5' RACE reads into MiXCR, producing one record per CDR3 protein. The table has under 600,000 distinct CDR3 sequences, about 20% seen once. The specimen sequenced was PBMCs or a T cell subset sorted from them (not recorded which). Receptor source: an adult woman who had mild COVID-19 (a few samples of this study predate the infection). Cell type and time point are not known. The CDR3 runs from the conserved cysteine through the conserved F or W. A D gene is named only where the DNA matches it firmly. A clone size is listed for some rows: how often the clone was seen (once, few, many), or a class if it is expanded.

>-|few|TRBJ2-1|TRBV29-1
TGCAGCGAATGGACAGTTTACAATGAGCAGTTCTTC
CSEWTVYNEQFF
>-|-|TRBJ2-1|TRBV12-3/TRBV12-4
TGTGCCAGCAGTCTACCGGGACTTGAGTTCTTC
CASSLPGLEFF
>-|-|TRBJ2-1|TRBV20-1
TGCAGTGCCCCTACCGGGCGTCAGGATTTATTGAGCTCCTACAATGAGCAGTTCTTC
CSAPTGRQDLLSSYNEQFF
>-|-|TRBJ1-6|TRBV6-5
TGTGCCAGCAGTCCCGACAGGACCTTCTATAATTCACCCCTCCACTTT
CASSPDRTFYNSPLHF
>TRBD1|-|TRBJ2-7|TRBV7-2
TGTGCCAGCAGCTCCGGACAGGCCTCCTACGAGCAGTACTTC
CASSSGQASYEQYF
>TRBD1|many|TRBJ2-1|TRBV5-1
TGCGCCAGCAGCTCGCCCGGGACAGGGCAGTTCTTC
CASSSPGTGQFF
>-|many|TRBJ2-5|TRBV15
TGTGCCTCTGCTTCAGGGGATGTCGAGACCCAGTACTTC
CASASGDVETQYF
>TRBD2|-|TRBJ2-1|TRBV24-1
TGTGCCACCAGTGATGGACTAGCGGGACGATCCTACAATGAGCAGTTCTTC
CATSDGLAGRSYNEQFF
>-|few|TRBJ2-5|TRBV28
TGTGCCAGCAACTTGGCGGGACGTCAAGAGACCCAGTACTTC
CASNLAGRQETQYF
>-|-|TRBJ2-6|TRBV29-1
TGCAGCGCCCTTCGGGGTTCTGGGGCCAACGTCCTGACTTTC
CSALRGSGANVLTF
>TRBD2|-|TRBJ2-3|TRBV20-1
TGCAGTGCTAATCTAGCGGGAGGGGCTGGGAGCACAGATACGCAGTATTTT
CSANLAGGAGSTDTQYF
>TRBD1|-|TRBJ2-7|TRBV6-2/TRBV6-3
TGTGCCAGCAGTTCCCTAAGACGAGGGACAGCTCCCTACGAGCAGTACTTC
CASSSLRRGTAPYEQYF
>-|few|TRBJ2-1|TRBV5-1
TGCGCCAGCAGCGCCAGAGACGCCGGATCCTACAATGAGCAGTTCTTC
CASSARDAGSYNEQFF
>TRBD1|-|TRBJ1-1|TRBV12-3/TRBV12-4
TGTGCCAGCAGTTTTACCCTAAGGACAGGGGGCACTGAAGCTTTCTTT
CASSFTLRTGGTEAFF
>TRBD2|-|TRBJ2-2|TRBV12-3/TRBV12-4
TGTGCCAGCAGTCACTCACTAGCGGGGACGAACACCGGGGAGCTGTTTTTT
CASSHSLAGTNTGELFF
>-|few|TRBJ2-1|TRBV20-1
TGCAGTGCAAAGGGAGGCGGGGTGCCCTCCTACAATGAGCAGTTCTTC
CSAKGGGVPSYNEQFF
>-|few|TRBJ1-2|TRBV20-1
TGCAGTGCTAGTGGGGGAGCCCATAACTATGGCTACACCTTC
CSASGGAHNYGYTF
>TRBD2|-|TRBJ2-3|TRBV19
TGTGCCAGTAGTATGCGGGAGGGCCGAGGGGATACGCAGTATTTT
CASSMREGRGDTQYF
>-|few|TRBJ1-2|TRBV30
TGTGCCTGGAGTCGGCAGGGATATGGCTACACCTTC
CAWSRQGYGYTF
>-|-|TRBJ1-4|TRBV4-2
TGTGCCAGCAGCCAAGCTAGTACAACTAATGAAAAACTGTTTTTT
CASSQASTTNEKLFF
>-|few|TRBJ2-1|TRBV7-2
TGTGCCAGCAGCGCCCGGCAAAACGAGCAGTTCTTC
CASSARQNEQFF
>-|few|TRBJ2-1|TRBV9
TGTGCCAGCAGCGTAGTGGTGACTAGTATCCATGAGCAGTTCTTC
CASSVVVTSIHEQFF
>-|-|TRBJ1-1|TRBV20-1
TGCAGTGCCCCGGAGCAGCCGAACACTGAAGCTTTCTTT
CSAPEQPNTEAFF
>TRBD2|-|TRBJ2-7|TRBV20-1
TGCAGTGCACACACTAGCGTAACCTACGAGCAGTACTTC
CSAHTSVTYEQYF
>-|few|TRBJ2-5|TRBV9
TGTGCCAGCAGCCAGCAGTCGGAGACCCAGTACTTC
CASSQQSETQYF
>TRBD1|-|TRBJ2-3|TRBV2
TGTGCCAGCAGTTATTGGACAGGGGGGCGAGATACGCAGTATTTT
CASSYWTGGRDTQYF
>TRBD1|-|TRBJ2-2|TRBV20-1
TGCAGTGCTAGTTCAAGGACAGGGGACGGCGGGGAGCTGTTTTTT
CSASSRTGDGGELFF
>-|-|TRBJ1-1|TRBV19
TGTGCCAGTTTCCCCCCCGGGAAAATGAACACTGAAGCCTTCTTT
CASFPPGKMNTEAFF
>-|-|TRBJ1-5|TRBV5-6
TGTGCCAGCAGCTTGTCGGCCGCTAGCAATCAGCCCCAGCATTTT
CASSLSAASNQPQHF
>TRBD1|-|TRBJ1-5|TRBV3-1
TGTGCCAGCAGCCAATGGACAGGGGTCGGTCAGCCCCAGCATTTT
CASSQWTGVGQPQHF
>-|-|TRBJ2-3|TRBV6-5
TGTGCCAGCAGCACGTCATTGGATACGCAGTATTTT
CASSTSLDTQYF
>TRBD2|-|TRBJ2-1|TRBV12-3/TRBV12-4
TGTGCCAGCAGTTGGGGGGGTGAGCAGTTCTTC
CASSWGGEQFF
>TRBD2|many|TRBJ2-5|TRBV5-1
TGCGCCAGCAGCTTGGGTAGCGGGGAATCCCAAGAGACCCAGTACTTC
CASSLGSGESQETQYF
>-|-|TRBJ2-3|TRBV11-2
TGTGCCAGCAGCGACCCGACTAGGGGCACAGATACGCAGTATTTT
CASSDPTRGTDTQYF
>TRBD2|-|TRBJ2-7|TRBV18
TGTGCCAGCTCACCGGGGACTAGCGCCTACGAGCAGTACTTC
CASSPGTSAYEQYF
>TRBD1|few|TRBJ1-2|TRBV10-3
TGTGCCATCAGTGACCGGGACCGGGACAGGGGCCGCGCGGGCTACACCTTC
CAISDRDRDRGRAGYTF
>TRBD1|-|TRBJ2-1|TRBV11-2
TGTGCCAGCAGCTCCCTCCAGGACAGGATAGGCAATGAGCAGTTCTTC
CASSSLQDRIGNEQFF
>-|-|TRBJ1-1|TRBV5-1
TGCGCCAGCAGTTCGACTAGAGGGGTCACTGAAGCTTTCTTT
CASSSTRGVTEAFF
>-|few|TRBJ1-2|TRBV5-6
TGTGCCAGCACCTCGGAAAACAGTCGGATCGTCTATGGCTACACCTTC
CASTSENSRIVYGYTF
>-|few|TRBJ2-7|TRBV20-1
TGCAGTGCAAAGGGACCCTCCCGCTTCTACGAGCAGTACTTC
CSAKGPSRFYEQYF
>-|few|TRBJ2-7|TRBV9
TGTGCCAGCAGCGTAGCAAGTATCCCCTACGAGCAGTACTTC
CASSVASIPYEQYF
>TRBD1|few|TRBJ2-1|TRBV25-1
TGTGCCAGCAGCCCCTCGACAGGGGGGACTGAGCAGTTCTTC
CASSPSTGGTEQFF
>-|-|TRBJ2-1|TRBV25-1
TGTGCCAGCAGTGGGGGCCCGGCCACGGAGCAGTTCTTC
CASSGGPATEQFF